The 20 T cell receptor beta chains below all came from one sample that was sequenced in a study of resident and recirculating memory T cells in vitiligo. Repertoires were generated with immunoSEQ multiplex PCR, while TCRdb's copy carries only in-frame clones and drops some. Among 65,000 to 80,000 clones listed, under 95% were seen once. Input material: blood. The receptor set was obtained from a male donor with vitiligo.

The sample holds one count of this clone. This sequence joins TRBV7-9 and TRBJ1-5; D perhaps matches TRBD1 (5 bases). The V end was cut by 5 bases, the J end by 3 bases, with 11 bases between. Germline V gene lookup returns CDR1 SEHNR and CDR2 FQNEAQ (reference sequence). CDR3 length: 14 residues. CDR3 coding DNA: TGTGCCAGCAGCCCCCCAGGGCCCAATCAGCCCCAGCATTTT. Its protein product is CASSPPGPNQPQHF.

This chain uses TRBV9 with TRBJ2-3, with a possible D match to TRBD2 (6 bases). V lost 6 bases and J 0 bases, leaving 14 bases between the germline ends. Germline CDR1 and CDR2: SGDLS and YYNGEE. CDR3 length: 15 residues. This CDR3 is CASTPEGGSTDTQYF. The CDR3 DNA is TGTGCCAGCACCCCGGAGGGCGGGAGCACAGATACGCAGTATTTT.

The chain uses TRBV4-1 and TRBJ1-2; 7 bases match TRBD1. Losses at the gene ends were 2 bases for V and 3 bases for J; bases not matched to a gene: 0. The CDR3 has 13 residues. CDR1 and CDR2 (germline): MGHRA, YSYEKL. CDR3 nucleotides: TGCGCCAGCAGCCAAACAGGGGACTATGGCTACACCTTC. This sequence encodes CASSQTGDYGYTF.

V and J are TRBV11-2 and TRBJ2-7; possibly TRBD2 for D (5 bases). Trimming removed 4 bases at V and 1 base at J, with 8 bases between. Germline loops: CDR1 SGHAT, CDR2 FQNNGV. The CDR3 is made up of 13 amino acids. CDR3: CASSSRTSYEQYF. The CDR3 region has the DNA TGTGCCAGCAGCTCCAGGACTTCCTACGAGCAGTACTTC. Variable domain in full (rest from reference TRBV11-2 and TRBJ2-7): EAGVAQSPRYKIIEKRQSVAFWCNPISGHATLYWYQQILGQGPKLLIQFQNNGVVDDSQLPKDRFSAERLKGVDSTLKIQPAKLEDSAVYLCASSSRTSYEQYFGPGTRLTVT.

This clone was observed once. V is TRBV5-5 and J is TRBJ2-7; 8 bases line up with TRBD2. The CDR3 is 15 residues long. Trimming removed 2 bases from V and 6 bases from J; junction bases left unmatched: 10. The germline V gene has CDR1 SGHKS and CDR2 YYEKEE (reference sequence). The CDR3 DNA follows: TGTGCCAGCAGCTTCGGAGCGGGAGCCCCCCCCGAGCAGTACTTC. Protein sequence: CASSFGAGAPPEQYF.

This chain uses TRBV4-1 with TRBJ1-1; the D gene is possibly TRBD1 (5 bases). The CDR3 loop spans 19 amino acids. Germline lookup yields CDR1 MGHRA and CDR2 YSYEKL. Trimming left V 1 base short and J 4 bases short, with 25 bases between. The CDR3 is CASSQGMRESLRGGTEAFF. CDR3 nucleotide sequence: TGCGCCAGCAGCCAAGGTATGCGGGAAAGCCTCCGGGGGGGCACTGAAGCTTTCTTT.

This rearrangement joins TRBV13 to TRBJ2-5; D call uncertain. The V gene's germline CDR1 is PRHDT and CDR2 FYEKMQ (reference sequence). V shed 3 bases and J shed 4 bases, with 6 bases lying between them. The CDR3 spans 12 residues. CDR3 bases: TGTGCCAGCAGCTTCAGAGGAGAGACCCAGTACTTC. This gives the protein CASSFRGETQYF. The whole variable domain, filled in from reference TRBV13 and TRBJ2-5, reads AAGVIQSPRHLIKEKRETATLKCYPIPRHDTVYWYQQGPGQDPQFLISFYEKMQSDKGSIPDRFSAQQFSDYHSELNMSSLELGDSALYFCASSFRGETQYFGPGTRLLVL.

In nucleotides, the CDR3 is TGCGCCAGCAGCCCACAGGGGAACAATGAGCAGTTCTTC. Translated: CASSPQGNNEQFF. The chain combines TRBV5-1 with TRBJ2-1, with 7 bases lining up with TRBD1. The V gene end was trimmed by 4 bases and the J gene end by 5 bases; junction bases not matched to a gene: 3. The CDR3 loop spans 13 amino acids. The germline V gene encodes CDR1 SGHRS and CDR2 YFSETQ.

The rearrangement joins TRBV28 to TRBJ1-2; TRBD1 matches at 8 bases. The length of the CDR3 is 18 residues. The junction had 20 bases not matched to a gene; V was cut back by 8 bases and J by 3 bases. Per the germline V gene, CDR1 is MDHEN and CDR2 is SYDVKM. The CDR3 region has the DNA TGTGCCAGCGCCCTGAACCTTGAGCGGACAGGGAGGGACTATGGCTACACCTTC. Amino acids: CASALNLERTGRDYGYTF.

The V call is TRBV6-6, the J call TRBJ2-1; weak D call: TRBD2 (5 bases). This CDR3 is 12 amino acids long. Trimming removed 4 bases at V and 8 bases at J, with 9 bases between. CDR1 and CDR2 (germline): MNHNY, SVGAGI (reference sequence). The CDR3 nucleotides are TGTGCCAGCAGTTTGAGGGTGGATGAGCAGTTCTTC. Protein: CASSLRVDEQFF.

The chain links TRBV28 to TRBJ2-7; D possibly corresponds to TRBD1 (6 bases). Germline values: CDR1 MDHEN, CDR2 SYDVKM. The CDR3 is 14 residues long. V lost 1 base to trimming and J lost 4 bases, with 11 bases between them. CDR3 loop: CASSLSGHKYEQYF. CDR3 nucleotide sequence: TGTGCCAGCAGTTTATCGGGACACAAATACGAGCAGTACTTC.

In DNA form, the CDR3 reads TGTGCCAGCTCACCGTCACAGGCTAACTATGGCTACACCTTC. Translating gives CASSPSQANYGYTF. The rearrangement joins TRBV18 to TRBJ1-2, with D tentatively TRBD1 (5 bases). CDR3 length: 14 residues. The V end lost 3 bases, the J end lost 0 bases, and 8 bases lay between the germline ends. Germline V gene lookup returns CDR1 KGHSH and CDR2 LQKENI.

The rearrangement links TRBV4-1 to TRBJ2-4; 10 bases align to TRBD2. Trimming took 1 base from V and 0 from J; bases not matched to a gene: 12. This CDR3 comprises 20 residues. Germline V CDR1 and CDR2: MGHRA, YSYEKL. CDR3 DNA sequence: TGCGCCAGCAGCCAAGTCTGGCGGACTAGCGGACCTCTAGCCAAAAACATTCAGTACTTC. Amino acid sequence: CASSQVWRTSGPLAKNIQYF.

The chain carries TRBV5-5 and TRBJ1-4; possibly TRBD1 for D (5 bases). The CDR3 sequence is 19 residues long. Germline CDR1 reads SGHKS; CDR2 reads YYEKEE (reference sequence). Trimming removed 4 bases from V and 8 bases from J, with 30 bases in between. The CDR3 region is CASSGPDTPGTRRSEKLFF. The CDR3 DNA reads as TGTGCCAGCAGCGGACCGGACACCCCCGGTACGAGACGGTCCGAAAAACTGTTTTTT.

In this sample, this clone turned up once. V gene TRBV7-2 combines with J gene TRBJ1-2; D unresolved. This CDR3 comprises 15 residues. Per germline, CDR1 SGHTA and CDR2 FQGNSA. V was pared by 4 bases and J by 6 bases, with 18 bases between. The CDR3 spells CASSSREGSRHGYTF. CDR3 DNA sequence: TGTGCCAGCAGCTCAAGGGAGGGAAGCCGGCATGGCTACACCTTC.

The genes are TRBV7-7 and TRBJ2-1; 9 bases are shared with TRBD2. V shed 1 base, J shed 12 bases, and the junction held 10 bases outside the gene matches. Germline assignment: CDR1 SSHAT and CDR2 FNYEAQ (reference sequence). This CDR3 has 15 residues. The CDR3 coding sequence is TGTGCCAGCAGCTTAGTGGGACTAGCCCAGGTCGGGCAGTTCTTC. This translates into CASSLVGLAQVGQFF.

The chain employs TRBV5-5 and TRBJ2-3, with D maybe TRBD1 (5 bases). Germline V gene sequence: CDR1 SGHKS, CDR2 YYEKEE (reference sequence). The V end was cut by 0 bases, the J end by 5 bases, with 13 bases between. The CDR3 loop spans 15 amino acids. The DNA of the CDR3 is TGTGCCAGCAGCTTGGACGCAGGGCTTCAAGATACGCAGTATTTT. Its translation: CASSLDAGLQDTQYF.

The chain links TRBV4-1 to TRBJ2-7; 8 bases fit TRBD1. The CDR3 is 15 residues long. CDR1 MGHRA and CDR2 YSYEKL come from the germline V gene. Trimming removed 4 bases from V and 1 base from J; junction bases left unmatched: 6. The CDR3 DNA follows: TGCGCCAGCAGCCCGGTGCAGGGGGCGTCCTACGAGCAGTACTTC. Its translation is CASSPVQGASYEQYF.

The chain couples TRBV9 to TRBJ2-7; D is perhaps TRBD2 (6 bases). V was clipped by 4 bases and J by 0 bases, with 11 bases between them. Germline V gene sequence: CDR1 SGDLS, CDR2 YYNGEE. The CDR3 contains 14 residues. The CDR3 nucleotides read TGTGCCAGCAGCTTCGAGACTAGCTCCTACGAGCAGTACTTC. This encodes CASSFETSSYEQYF.

The chain combines TRBV5-1 with TRBJ2-7; TRBD2 aligns across 10 bases. This CDR3 spans 14 amino acids. The trim removed 0 bases at V and 3 bases at J, leaving 0 bases unmatched. Germline V CDR1 and CDR2: SGHRS, YFSETQ. In nucleotides, the CDR3 is TGCGCCAGCAGCTTGGAGCGGGAGGGCTACGAGCAGTACTTC. This sequence encodes CASSLEREGYEQYF.